Sequencing of this T cell receptor (beta chain) was carried out in a study of CXCR3-negative and CXCR3-positive naive CD8 T cells. From germline, CDR1 is MDHEN and CDR2 SYDVKM. This CDR3 spans 16 amino acids. Preparation of TRB cDNA libraries relied on 5' RACE carrying UMI labels. From its re-call of the 5' RACE reads, TCRdb lists each CDR3 protein once, without DNA. This listing includes about 130,000 distinct CDR3 sequences. The sample comprised naive CXCR3- CD8+ T cells from blood. The sample's subset: CD45RO-CCR7+CD27+CD95- naive CD8+ T cells lacking CXCR3 (TNR3-). The V gene is TRBV28, the J gene TRBJ2-5; with no DNA, the TCRdb D assignment of TRBD2 cannot be verified. This TCR came from a human donor in good health. Some clones in this sample may be carry-over from other donors' samples. The CDR3 sequence is CASRKTSGGGAETQYF.